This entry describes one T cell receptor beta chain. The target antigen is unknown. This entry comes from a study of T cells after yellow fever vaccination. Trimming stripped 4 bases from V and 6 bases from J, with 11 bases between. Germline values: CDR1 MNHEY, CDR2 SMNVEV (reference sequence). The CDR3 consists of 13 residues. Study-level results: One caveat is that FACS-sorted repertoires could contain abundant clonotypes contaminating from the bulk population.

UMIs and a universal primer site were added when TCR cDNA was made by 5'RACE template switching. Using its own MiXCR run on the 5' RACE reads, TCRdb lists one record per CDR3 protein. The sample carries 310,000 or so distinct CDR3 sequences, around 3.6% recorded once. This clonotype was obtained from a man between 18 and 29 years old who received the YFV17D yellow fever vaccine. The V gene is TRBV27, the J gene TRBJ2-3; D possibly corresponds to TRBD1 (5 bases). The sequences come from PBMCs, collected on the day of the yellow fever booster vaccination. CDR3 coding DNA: TGTGCCAGCAGTTCCAGACAGCAGGATACGCAGTATTTT. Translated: CASSSRQQDTQYF.